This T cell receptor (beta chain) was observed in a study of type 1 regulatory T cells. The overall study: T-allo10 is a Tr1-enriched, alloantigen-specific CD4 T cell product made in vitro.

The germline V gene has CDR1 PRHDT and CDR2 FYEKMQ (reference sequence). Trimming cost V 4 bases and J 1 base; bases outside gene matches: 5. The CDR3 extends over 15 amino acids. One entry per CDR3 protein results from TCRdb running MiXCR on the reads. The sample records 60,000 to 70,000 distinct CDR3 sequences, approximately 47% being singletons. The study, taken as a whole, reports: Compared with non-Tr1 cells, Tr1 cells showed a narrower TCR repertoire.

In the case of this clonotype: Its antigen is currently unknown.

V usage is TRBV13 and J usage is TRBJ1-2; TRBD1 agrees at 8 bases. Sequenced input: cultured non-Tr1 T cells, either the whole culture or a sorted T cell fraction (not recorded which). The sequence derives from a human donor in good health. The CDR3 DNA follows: TGTGCCAGCAGCTCGCGGGACAGGTTTAACTATGGCTACACCTTC. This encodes CASSSRDRFNYGYTF.